The TCR beta chain under discussion was sequenced for a study of regulatory T cells in long-lasting Graves disease. Study-wide background: Antithyroid drugs had been taken under 3 months by newly diagnosed Graves' patients. Study-level findings and limits: Those with persistent Graves' had less TCR diversity than newly diagnosed patients.

The CDR3 covers 15 residues. The V gene's germline CDR1 is SGHRS and CDR2 YFSETQ. V gave up 4 bases and J gave up 5 bases, with 19 bases separating them. Arm-PCR of CDR3 regions and iRepertoire HTBI primers were the basis on which TCR beta libraries were built. Using its own MiXCR run on the multiplex PCR reads, TCRdb lists one record per CDR3 protein. The table includes some 350,000 distinct CDR3 sequences, 15% to 20% detected once. This clonotype was counted at least ten times. Its antigen is currently unknown. The time point denotes: newly diagnosed GD, antithyroid drugs for less than 3 months. The TCR library used RNA extracted from PBMCs. The sample was also reused in another study, on T cells in Graves' hyperthyroidism and ophthalmopathy. That publication notes: Ophthalmopathy and stable hyperthyroidism were separated by a 13 V-J model.

This clonotype was sampled from a woman aged 18 to 35 with Graves disease. The sample was peripheral blood mononuclear cells (PBMCs), taken at new diagnosis, from a patient treated with antithyroid drugs. The V and J genes are TRBV5-1 and TRBJ2-7; tentatively, D is TRBD1 (8 bases). The CDR3 region has the DNA TGCGCCAGCAGCCCAGCGGGACAGGAGAACGACGAGCAGTACTTC. Translated, it gives CASSPAGQENDEQYF.